Following are 31 T cell receptor beta chains from one sample sequenced in a study of blood T cell repertoires in COVID-19. Data came from immunoSEQ multiplex PCR; TCRdb stores just in-frame clones and leaves some out. The repertoire holds 95,000 to 100,000 clones, with around 92% as singletons. Sequencing input: peripheral blood. The receptors come from a man aged 45-65 years with active COVID-19.

The chain is built from TRBV6-1 and TRBJ1-1; 7 positions agree with TRBD1. The CDR3 is 15 amino acids. V lost 0 bases, J lost 1 base, and 2 bases stayed unmatched. Germline V gene sequence: CDR1 MNHNS, CDR2 SASEGT. CDR3 protein: CASSEAWTGNTEAFF. CDR3 DNA: TGTGCCAGCAGTGAAGCATGGACAGGGAACACTGAAGCTTTCTTT.

J is TRBJ1-1 and V is TRBV6-1, with a weak D call TRBD1 (5 bases). V was cut by 3 bases and J by 1 base, with 9 bases left in between. Germline values: CDR1 MNHNS, CDR2 SASEGT. The CDR3 runs 14 residues. CDR3 nucleotides: TGTGCCAGCAGTGATCAGGGAAGGAACACTGAAGCTTTCTTT. This translates into CASSDQGRNTEAFF.

The CDR3 nucleotides read TGTGCCAGCAGCCCTATACGACAGGGAAAGAGGGGCTACACCTTC. Protein: CASSPIRQGKRGYTF. The chain links TRBV7-9 to TRBJ1-2; 7 positions agree with TRBD1. Looked up from germline, CDR1 is SEHNR and CDR2 is FQNEAQ (reference sequence). J gave up 8 bases and V 5 bases, and 14 bases lay outside the gene matches. The CDR3 runs 15 residues.

This chain joins TRBV7-9 and TRBJ1-5; 7 nucleotides match TRBD1. The CDR3 runs to 17 residues. Germline assignment: CDR1 SEHNR and CDR2 FQNEAQ (reference sequence). Trimming cost V 6 bases and J 3 bases; bases outside gene matches: 14. The CDR3 here is CASSLTGGTASNQPQHF. DNA of the CDR3: TGTGCCAGCAGTTTAACAGGAGGGACAGCCTCCAATCAGCCCCAGCATTTT.

The rearrangement links TRBV6-6 to TRBJ1-5; TRBD1 matches at 9 bases. V was pared by 5 bases and J by 0 bases, with 5 bases of the junction left unmatched. Germline V gene lookup returns CDR1 MNHNY and CDR2 SVGAGI (reference sequence). The CDR3 consists of 16 residues. CDR3 coding DNA: TGTGCCAGCAGTCGACGGACAGGGGATAGCAATCAGCCCCAGCATTTT. Its protein product is CASSRRTGDSNQPQHF.

The chain recombines TRBV28 with TRBJ1-2, with TRBD1 identical over 8 bases. Unmatched junction bases numbered 10, after V lost 7 bases and J lost 3 bases. Germline loops: CDR1 MDHEN, CDR2 SYDVKM. The CDR3 is 15 amino acids. CDR3 protein: CASTSPGQGDYGYTF. The CDR3 DNA is TGTGCCAGCACCTCGCCCGGACAGGGAGACTATGGCTACACCTTC.

This chain joins TRBV10-1 and TRBJ2-2; the match to TRBD1 covers 7 bases. This CDR3 spans 16 amino acids. Per germline, CDR1 WNHNN and CDR2 SYGVQD (reference sequence). V lost 4 bases and J lost 0; bases outside the gene matches: 5. The CDR3 loop reads CASSADRPTNTGELFF. CDR3 DNA: TGCGCCAGCAGTGCGGACAGGCCCACGAACACCGGGGAGCTGTTTTTT.

The V gene is TRBV28, the J gene TRBJ2-7; 15 nucleotides align to TRBD2. V shed 4 bases, J shed 1 base, and the junction held 8 bases outside the gene matches. CDR1 is MDHEN and CDR2 is SYDVKM in the germline V gene. This CDR3 is built from 18 residues. The CDR3 region has the DNA TGTGCCAGCAGTTCGGGACTAGCGGGAGGATTATGGTCCTACGAGCAGTACTTC. This gives the protein CASSSGLAGGLWSYEQYF.

This chain joins TRBV6-2 or TRBV6-3 and TRBJ2-1, with a possible D match to TRBD1 (6 bases). Per the germline V gene, CDR1 is MNHEY and CDR2 is SVGEGT. This CDR3 spans 14 amino acids. V lost 5 bases to trimming and J lost 4 bases, with 12 bases between them. CDR3 coding DNA: TGTGCCAGCAGTCCGGGGACACGGTACAATGAGCAGTTCTTC. Residues: CASSPGTRYNEQFF.

V and J are TRBV3-1 (or the pseudogene TRBV3-2) and TRBJ2-5; 12 bases line up with TRBD1. The CDR3 loop spans 15 amino acids. Germline trimming cut 4 bases from V and 6 bases from J; bases unmatched to any gene: 6. Germline values: CDR1 LGHDT, CDR2 YNNKEL (reference sequence). This chain's CDR3 is CASSLGTGGAKTQYF. Here the CDR3 DNA reads TGTGCCAGCAGCCTCGGGACAGGGGGCGCGAAGACCCAGTACTTC.

V usage is TRBV5-5 and J usage is TRBJ1-1; unclear D gene. The CDR3 length is 13 residues. Germline assignment: CDR1 SGHKS and CDR2 YYEKEE (reference sequence). Deletions cut 7 bases from V and 6 bases from J, with 16 bases between. The CDR3 DNA reads TGTGCCAGCGGCAGACTCTACGGAGCTGAAGCTTTCTTT. It yields the protein CASGRLYGAEAFF. Full variable domain (outside the CDR3, taken from reference TRBV5-5 and TRBJ1-1): DAGVTQSPTHLIKTRGQQVTLRCSPISGHKSVSWYQQVLGQGPQFIFQYYEKEERGRGNFPDRFSARQFPNYSSELNVNALLLGDSALYLCASGRLYGAEAFFGQGTRLTVV.

The chain links TRBV19 to TRBJ1-3, with TRBD1 identical over 7 bases. The CDR3 sequence is 15 residues long. The V gene end was trimmed by 3 bases and the J gene end by 3 bases; junction bases not matched to a gene: 5. Germline values: CDR1 LNHDA, CDR2 SQIVND (reference sequence). The DNA of the CDR3 is TGTGCCAGTAGTATTGAGGGGGCGAGTGGAAACACCATATATTTT. Translated, it gives CASSIEGASGNTIYF.

The rearrangement links TRBV5-1 to TRBJ1-6; D is perhaps TRBD1 (5 bases). Trimming stripped 0 bases from V and 7 bases from J, with 8 bases between. CDR1 is SGHRS, CDR2 YFSETQ, per germline. The CDR3 is 14 residues long. CDR3 residues: CASSLDRTNSPLHF. In DNA form, the CDR3 reads TGCGCCAGCAGCTTGGACAGGACCAATTCACCCCTCCACTTT. The full variable domain, with the rest looked up from reference TRBV5-1 and TRBJ1-6, is KAGVTQTPRYLIKTRGQQVTLSCSPISGHRSVSWYQQTPGQGLQFLFEYFSETQRNKGNFPGRFSGRQFSNSRSEMNVSTLELGDSALYLCASSLDRTNSPLHFGNGTRLTVT.

V is TRBV5-1 and J is TRBJ2-1; TRBD2 matches 13 bases. This CDR3 comprises 17 residues. Trimming at V came to 2 bases and at J to 7 bases, leaving 9 bases not matched to a gene. The germline V gene encodes CDR1 SGHRS and CDR2 YFSETQ. The CDR3 loop is CASSLILAGGSLNEQFF. The CDR3 DNA follows: TGCGCCAGCAGCTTAATACTAGCGGGAGGGTCGTTAAATGAGCAGTTCTTC. Full variable domain (missing parts from reference TRBV5-1 and TRBJ2-1): KAGVTQTPRYLIKTRGQQVTLSCSPISGHRSVSWYQQTPGQGLQFLFEYFSETQRNKGNFPGRFSGRQFSNSRSEMNVSTLELGDSALYLCASSLILAGGSLNEQFFGPGTRLTVL.

V gene TRBV24-1 combines with J gene TRBJ2-5, with 8 bases identical to TRBD2. After removal of 2 bases from V and 4 bases from J, the junction contained 11 bases not matched to a gene. Germline loops: CDR1 KGHDR, CDR2 SFDVKD. The CDR3 covers 17 residues. The CDR3 region has the DNA TGTGCCACCAGTGATTACGGGAGGGCGGGTTTCCGAGAGACCCAGTACTTC. Protein product: CATSDYGRAGFRETQYF.

The chain employs TRBV2 and TRBJ2-1; 8 bases are shared with TRBD1. Germline CDR1 SNHLY, CDR2 FYNNEI. The trim removed 6 bases at V and 5 bases at J, leaving 6 bases unmatched. CDR3 length: 14 amino acids. For the CDR3, the DNA is TGTGCCAGCAGGCCGGGACAGGATAACAATGAGCAGTTCTTC. Amino acids: CASRPGQDNNEQFF.

This sequence joins TRBV30 and TRBJ1-2; D remains ambiguous. V lost 4 bases and J 5 bases, leaving 14 bases between the germline ends. This CDR3 has 13 residues. Germline CDR1 is GTSNPN and CDR2 is SVGIG (reference sequence). Written as DNA, the CDR3 is TGTGCCTGGATCCCCGCCGGAGAGTATGGCTACACCTTC. Translation gives CAWIPAGEYGYTF. Looking up the rest from reference TRBV30 and TRBJ1-2 gives the full variable domain: SQTIHQWPATLVQPVGSPLSLECTVEGTSNPNLYWYRQAAGRGLQLLFYSVGIGQISSEVPQNLSASRPQDRQFILSSKKLLLSDSGFYLCAWIPAGEYGYTFGSGTRLTVV.

The chain joins TRBV5-1 to TRBJ2-1; 8 bases align to TRBD1. CDR3 size: 17 residues. Germline V gene data show CDR1 as SGHRS and CDR2 as YFSETQ. V lost 4 bases and J lost 3; bases outside the gene matches: 12. DNA for the CDR3: TGCGCCAGCAGCCCAAGGGTCGGACAGGGATTCTACAATGAGCAGTTCTTC. Translating it yields CASSPRVGQGFYNEQFF.

This clone came up once. The CDR3 region has the DNA TGTGCCACCAAACGAGGGGGGGAACGGACGCCCATATATTTT. This translates into CATKRGGERTPIYF. The chain couples TRBV6-5 to TRBJ1-3; possible D gene TRBD1, 6 bases. Germline lookup yields CDR1 MNHEY and CDR2 SVGAGI. The ends were cut back, 10 bases at V and 11 bases at J, with 24 bases in the middle. The CDR3 length is 14 residues.

The chain links TRBV20-1 to TRBJ1-1; unclear D gene. Germline assignment: CDR1 DFQATT and CDR2 SNEGSKA (reference sequence). The CDR3 is 11 amino acids. V lost 5 bases and J lost 11, with 15 bases in between. This CDR3 reads CSAAERLRAFF. CDR3 bases: TGCAGTGCTGCAGAACGACTGCGGGCTTTCTTT.

The V gene is TRBV19, the J gene TRBJ1-5; no clear D. This CDR3 region has 16 residues. Germline V gives CDR1 LNHDA, CDR2 SQIVND (reference sequence). V was pared by 5 bases and J by 4 bases, with 18 bases between. The CDR3, as DNA: TGTGCCAGTAGTGATGCCGGGTCGGTCGGTAATCAGCCCCAGCATTTT. Translating gives CASSDAGSVGNQPQHF.

V gene TRBV3-1 (or the pseudogene TRBV3-2) combines with J gene TRBJ2-1, with 9 bases that match TRBD2. V dropped 0 bases and J dropped 8; count of bases not matched to a gene: 5. In germline, CDR1 is LGHDT, CDR2 YNNKEL (reference sequence). The CDR3 spans 15 residues. The CDR3 DNA is TGTGCCAGCAGCCAAGATTCTAGCGGGGCCTATGAGCAGTTCTTC. Protein product: CASSQDSSGAYEQFF.

This sequence joins TRBV28 and TRBJ1-5, with D tentatively TRBD1 (5 bases). This CDR3 has 16 amino acids. Between the trimmed V and J ends, which lost 8 bases and 1 base, there was a span of 18 bases. Germline V gene sequence: CDR1 MDHEN, CDR2 SYDVKM. The chain's CDR3 is CASYRGLRGSNQPQHF. The CDR3 DNA follows: TGTGCCAGCTACAGAGGGCTTCGGGGGAGCAATCAGCCCCAGCATTTT.

This chain links TRBV28 with TRBJ2-7; 10 nucleotides line up with TRBD2. Per the germline V gene, CDR1 is MDHEN and CDR2 is SYDVKM. The length of the CDR3 is 15 residues. J gave up 4 bases and V 5 bases, and 8 bases lay outside the gene matches. CDR3 sequence reads: CASSPSGSKQYEQYF. The CDR3 DNA sequence: TGTGCCAGCAGTCCTAGCGGGAGTAAGCAGTACGAGCAGTACTTC.

This clone was seen a single time. The chain has TRBV5-5 and TRBJ2-7; the D gene is possibly TRBD2 (5 bases). Germline assignment: CDR1 SGHKS and CDR2 YYEKEE (reference sequence). The CDR3 consists of 14 residues. Trimming cost V 2 bases and J 6 bases, with 15 bases left between them. The chain's CDR3 is CASSLPGSAFEQYF. In DNA form, the CDR3 reads TGTGCCAGCAGCTTACCGGGATCCGCTTTCGAGCAGTACTTC.

The chain recombines TRBV12-3 or TRBV12-4 with TRBJ2-1; D is ambiguous. V was shortened by 6 bases and J by 9 bases, with 12 bases between the two germline ends. CDR3 length: 12 amino acids. CDR3 amino acids: CASRSQVGEQFF. Written as DNA, the CDR3 is TGTGCCAGCAGGTCTCAGGTTGGTGAGCAGTTCTTC.

The chain has TRBV5-1 and TRBJ2-1, with 9 positions matching TRBD2. This CDR3 region has 14 residues. V gave up 4 bases and J gave up 9 bases; unmatched junction bases: 8. CDR1 and CDR2 from the germline V gene are SGHRS and YFSETQ. CDR3 region: CASSQAGGQSEQFF. The CDR3 DNA reads as TGCGCCAGCAGCCAAGCGGGGGGACAGTCTGAGCAGTTCTTC.

This chain uses TRBV19 with TRBJ2-1; 7 bases map to TRBD2. The CDR3 covers 16 residues. The J segment lost 8 bases and the V segment lost 3 bases, leaving 13 bases of the junction unmatched. Germline CDR1 is LNHDA and CDR2 is SQIVND (reference sequence). The CDR3 protein is CASSMDLGRANYEQFF. The CDR3 nucleotides are TGTGCCAGTAGTATGGACTTGGGGAGGGCAAACTATGAGCAGTTCTTC.

The rearrangement uses TRBV15 and TRBJ1-2; TRBD1 matches at 9 bases. This CDR3 has 15 residues. CDR1 LNHNV and CDR2 YYDKDF come from the germline V gene (reference sequence). Losses at the gene ends were 5 bases for V and 11 bases for J; bases not matched to a gene: 15. The CDR3 reads CATSDWTGDLRGYTF. CDR3 sequence (DNA): TGTGCCACCAGCGATTGGACAGGGGACTTAAGGGGATACACCTTC.

This chain uses TRBV5-4 with TRBJ1-2, with 8 bases aligning to TRBD1. V gave up 0 bases and J gave up 4 bases; unmatched junction bases: 14. This CDR3 is 18 amino acids long. Germline V gene sequence: CDR1 SGHNT, CDR2 YYREEE (reference sequence). The CDR3 nucleotides are TGTGCCAGCAGCTTGGGGGCCGGGGGTCCCACAGGGGGCTATGGCTACACCTTC. As protein: CASSLGAGGPTGGYGYTF.

This rearrangement joins TRBV15 to TRBJ1-2; the D is unclear. Germline CDR1 reads LNHNV; CDR2 reads YYDKDF (reference sequence). Trimming left V 1 base short and J 7 bases short, with 7 bases between. The CDR3 spans 12 residues. The CDR3 sequence: CATSRVTGGYTF. CDR3 nucleotides: TGTGCCACCAGCAGAGTCACTGGTGGCTACACCTTC.